A selection of T cell receptor beta chains follows, all from one sample in a study of CXCR3-negative and CXCR3-positive naive CD8 T cells. TCRdb reprocessed the 5' RACE reads and reports one entry per CDR3 protein, with no DNA. This sample's clone table lists about 3,000 distinct CDR3 sequences. Material for sequencing was naive CXCR3+ CD8+ T cells from blood. The origin of the receptors is a human donor in good health. Some clones in this sample may be carry-over from other donors' samples. The CDR3 runs from the conserved cysteine through the conserved F or W. Fields, in order: V gene, J gene, clone size, CDR3 protein. Clone sizes are given selectively: once, few, many, or a class where the clone is expanded.

>TRBV29-1|TRBJ2-2|.
CSVEGGAGELFF
>TRBV6-5|TRBJ1-4|medium-sized
CASSYSGVLTNEKLFF
>TRBV12-3/TRBV12-4|TRBJ1-1|medium-sized
CASGRSGNTEAFF
>TRBV29-1|TRBJ2-3|.
CSVRGITDTQYF
>TRBV7-3|TRBJ2-2|medium-sized
CASSFSNDNTGELFF
>TRBV6-2/TRBV6-3|TRBJ1-1|medium-sized
CASRTDRMNTEAFF
>TRBV4-3|TRBJ1-2|medium-sized
CASSQAGTGGIRGYTF
>TRBV27|TRBJ2-2|medium-sized
CASTIDTNTGELFF
>TRBV5-4|TRBJ2-7|.
CASSLGRGGLYEQYF
>TRBV14|TRBJ1-2|.
CASSQDSGTLYGYTF
>TRBV6-5|TRBJ2-3|.
CASSFSGGSETDTQYF
>TRBV29-1|TRBJ2-3|medium-sized
CSVEVEEGGTDTQYF
>TRBV29-1|TRBJ2-1|.
CSVEGLTTGEAYNEQFF
>TRBV7-9|TRBJ2-5|medium-sized
CASSTDRGRRETQYF
>TRBV27|TRBJ2-1|medium-sized
CASRLAGGVNEQFF
>TRBV6-5|TRBJ2-3|medium-sized
CASSYSTGGASDTQYF
>TRBV9|TRBJ2-2|medium-sized
CASSVGLGGELFF
>TRBV10-3|TRBJ2-7|.
CAIGQAHQQSF
>TRBV25-1|TRBJ1-1|medium-sized
CASSDLNTEAFF
>TRBV7-9|TRBJ2-1|.
CASSLAGEGYNEQFF
>TRBV15|TRBJ2-2|medium-sized
CATSRGLGWTAGELFF
>TRBV7-2|TRBJ2-3|medium-sized
CASSAGDGTDTQYF
>TRBV6-1|TRBJ1-5|medium-sized
CASSGIGQGYSNQPQHF
>TRBV9|TRBJ2-3|medium-sized
CASSVETGGGTDTQYF
>TRBV5-6|TRBJ2-1|medium-sized
CASSFGLSNEQFF